Listed here is a single T cell receptor (beta chain). The antigen remains undetermined. The data are from a study of cytomegalovirus exposure and HLA in healthy donors. The study ran its PCR with 60 Vbeta and 13 Jbeta primers. TCRdb's table, derived via immunoSEQ multiplex PCR, lists solely in-frame clones and lacks some. This listing includes some 60,000 clones. The CDR3 length is 16 residues. The junction had 9 bases not matched to a gene; V was cut back by 0 bases and J by 9 bases. Germline-derived CDR1 and CDR2 are LGHNA and YSLEER. Study-wide findings and caveats: Presence/absence analyses rested on an assumption that sequencing depth was roughly uniform across donors.

Sequencing used PBMCs. This TCR was recovered from a male donor in good health and CMV-seronegative. V and J are TRBV4-3 and TRBJ2-1; 9 bases are shared with TRBD2. The CDR3 sequence: CASSQDGGRAWGEQFF. In DNA, the CDR3 is TGCGCCAGCAGCCAAGATGGCGGGAGGGCCTGGGGTGAGCAGTTCTTC.